What follows describes a single T cell receptor beta chain. The antigen is unknown. The entry originates in a study of shared clonotypes between healthy human individuals. For the study at large: Per-donor plates numbered three CD4 naive, three CD4 memory, two CD8 naive and one CD8 memory.

Sequencing used immunoSEQ multiplex PCR; TCRdb keeps in-frame clones, though not all of them. The repertoire holds a few million clones, with roughly 92% as singletons. The germline V gene has CDR1 MNHNY and CDR2 SVGAGI (reference sequence). Between the trimmed V and J ends, which lost 5 bases and 3 bases, there was a span of 8 bases. The CDR3 covers 13 residues. Study conclusions and caveats: Few donors limited the genetic and exposure-history diversity represented. Rarefaction curves obtained for sorted subsets showed sequencing incomplete despite large depth. Generation of non-shared clonotypes was less probable than generation of clonotypes shared by all four donors.

The specimen was naive CD4+ T cells sorted from blood. Specified subset: CD45RA+ positively selected. The clonotype was recovered from a young man in good health. The V call is TRBV6-6, the J call TRBJ2-1; D gene ambiguous. Here the CDR3 reads CASSRNRYNEQFF. In nucleotides, the CDR3 is TGTGCCAGCAGTCGTAACCGCTACAATGAGCAGTTCTTC.